The 6 T cell receptor beta chains below come from one sample, sequenced in a study of cytomegalovirus exposure and HLA in healthy donors. Clones were read by immunoSEQ multiplex PCR, and TCRdb kept only the in-frame ones, dropping some. The table has 80,000 to 100,000 clones, more than 75% seen once. The sequenced sample consisted of PBMCs. The receptor source for this set is a man in his thirties or forties in good health and CMV-seronegative.

This chain joins TRBV27 and TRBJ1-2; 9 positions match TRBD1. After removal of 6 bases from V and 1 base from J, the junction contained 6 bases not matched to a gene. The CDR3 sequence is 15 residues long. In germline, CDR1 is MNHEY, CDR2 SMNVEV (reference sequence). CDR3 loop: CASSPTGGRNYGYTF. For the CDR3, the DNA is TGTGCCAGCAGCCCAACAGGGGGCCGTAACTATGGCTACACCTTC.

The rearrangement joins TRBV6-6 to TRBJ2-5; tentative D call: TRBD2 (6 bases). V was shortened by 2 bases and J by 4 bases, with 17 bases between the two germline ends. Germline-derived CDR1 and CDR2 are MNHNY and SVGAGI (reference sequence). The CDR3 totals 16 residues. Here the CDR3 DNA reads TGTGCCAGCAGTTACCTCCCGGTGGGGGGAGGAGAGACCCAGTACTTC. This translates into CASSYLPVGGGETQYF.

This rearrangement joins TRBV5-4 to TRBJ2-5, with TRBD2 as a possible D gene (5 bases). Deletions cut 2 bases from V and 2 bases from J, with 7 bases between. This CDR3 has 13 residues. CDR1 and CDR2 (germline): SGHNT, YYREEE (reference sequence). CDR3 residues: CASSFRTQETQYF. The CDR3 DNA reads TGTGCCAGCAGCTTCCGGACTCAAGAGACCCAGTACTTC.

Comments on this clone: One junction end does not reproduce the germline sequence, and a read error may be involved. This chain connects TRBV7-7 to TRBJ1-1, with D hard to call. Germline V gene lookup returns CDR1 SSHAT and CDR2 FNYEAQ (reference sequence). The CDR3 covers 16 residues. The CDR3 loop is CASSLDGSGLGSEAFF. DNA of the CDR3: TGTGCTAGCAGCTTAGACGGGTCCGGGTTAGGCAGTGAAGCTTTCTTT.

The V and J genes are TRBV7-8 and TRBJ1-2; TRBD1 matches at 10 bases. This CDR3 contains 15 residues. V was pared by 5 bases and J by 4 bases, with 7 bases of the junction left unmatched. Germline CDR1 is SGHVS and CDR2 is FQNEAQ. CDR3 loop: CASSPRQGALYGYTF. DNA for the CDR3: TGTGCCAGCAGCCCAAGACAGGGGGCTCTCTATGGCTACACCTTC. Full variable domain (remainder filled in from reference TRBV7-8 and TRBJ1-2): GAGVSQSPRYKVAKRGQDVALRCDPISGHVSLFWYQQALGQGPEFLTYFQNEAQLDKSGLPSDRFFAERPEGSVSTLKIQRTQQEDSAVYLCASSPRQGALYGYTFGSGTRLTVV.

This clone was seen more than once but under ten times. In DNA, the CDR3 is TGTGCCAGCAGTGTTAGCGGGGGACCCTACGAGCAGTACTTC. It codes for CASSVSGGPYEQYF. The V and J genes are TRBV6-5 and TRBJ2-7; 9 nucleotides match TRBD2. Looked up from germline, CDR1 is MNHEY and CDR2 is SVGAGI. The CDR3 extends over 14 amino acids. V shed 5 bases, J shed 2 bases, and the junction held 4 bases outside the gene matches.